These T cell receptor beta chains were read from a single sample in a study of technical replicates of blood from a handful of donors. Sequencing used immunoSEQ multiplex PCR; TCRdb keeps in-frame clones, though not all of them. Of 73,000 or so clones in the sample, around nine tenths were seen once. The sequencing input was T cells isolated from PBMCs. The receptors here all came from a human donor in good health. CDR3s include the opening cysteine and the closing phenylalanine or tryptophan. The D gene is left open where the match is weak.

j_gene	v_gene	d_gene	CDR3aa
TRBJ2-2	TRBV4-1	TRBD2	CASSQGGGLAGGPAGELFF
TRBJ1-5	TRBV15	-	CATSRDSWGGHQPQHF
TRBJ1-2	TRBV30	-	CAWSVLEGQGYTF
TRBJ2-7	TRBV4-1	TRBD2	CASSQGLAGGYEQYF
TRBJ2-1	TRBV5-1	TRBD2	CASRPLAGSSYNEQFF
TRBJ2-7	TRBV7-9	-	CASGHVSSYEQYF
TRBJ2-2	TRBV10-1	TRBD1	CASGTGEFTGELFF
TRBJ2-3	TRBV6-5	TRBD1	CAIKRGPLTDTQYF
TRBJ2-1	TRBV13	TRBD2	CASSLNVRTSGGTNNEQFF
TRBJ2-7	TRBV28	-	CASAAGGPYEQYF
TRBJ2-3	TRBV7-8	-	CASSTGDQTQYF
TRBJ2-2	TRBV29-1	-	CSVGRATSNTGELFF
TRBJ1-5	TRBV7-9	TRBD1	CASSLIGQGADQPQHF
TRBJ1-5	TRBV6-1	-	CASSEMLIQPQHF
TRBJ2-7	TRBV18	TRBD2	CASSPLAGAGEQYF
TRBJ2-2	TRBV4-1	TRBD1	CASSLYDRVEAGELFF
TRBJ1-2	TRBV2	-	CASSEEGPGGYTF
TRBJ2-5	TRBV11-2	TRBD1	CASRLNRGQGGETQYF
TRBJ2-7	TRBV4-1	-	CASSPAGGSSYEQYF
TRBJ2-7	TRBV6-1	-	CASSDRQALSYEQYF
TRBJ2-7	TRBV6-1	TRBD1	CASRGGQGTYEQYF
TRBJ1-3	TRBV12-5	-	CASGQDTFGNTIYF
TRBJ2-3	TRBV30	-	CAWSPLAALMDTQYF
TRBJ1-5	TRBV5-4	-	CASSLSPTGDQPQHF
TRBJ1-2	TRBV5-4	-	CASSPLLNYGYTF
TRBJ1-3	TRBV5-1	TRBD1	CASSTGTGGVGNTIYF
TRBJ2-2	TRBV6-5	TRBD1	CASTRQGSVTGELFF
TRBJ1-4	TRBV4-1	TRBD1	CASSQGARQGIAKEKLFF